A single sample gave rise to the 15 T cell receptor beta chains below, sequenced in a study of T cell repertoires in cytomegalovirus infection. The antigens for these receptors are not known. TCRdb itself ran the reads through MiXCR, one entry per CDR3 protein. The sample has 650,000 to 900,000 distinct CDR3 sequences; roughly 28% are singletons. The material was cultured CD8+ T cells from PBMCs, obtained from culture after CMV antigen stimulation. The receptors were gathered from a human donor in good health (CMV status not recorded). Some clones in this sample may be carry-over from other donors' samples.

This clonotype came up a few times. The CDR3 spells CASSLHGVTDTQYF. Written as DNA, the CDR3 is TGTGCCAGTAGTTTACACGGGGTCACAGATACGCAGTATTTT. The chain recombines TRBV19 with TRBJ2-3; the D gene is possibly TRBD2 (5 bases). This CDR3 has 14 amino acids. Between the trimmed V and J ends, which lost 5 bases and 2 bases, there was a span of 11 bases. CDR1 and CDR2 from the germline V gene are LNHDA and SQIVND (reference sequence). Drawing the rest from reference TRBV19 and TRBJ2-3, the complete variable domain is DGGITQSPKYLFRKEGQNVTLSCEQNLNHDAMYWYRQDPGQGLRLIYYSQIVNDFQKGDIAEGYSVSREKKESFPLTVTSAQKNPTAFYLCASSLHGVTDTQYFGPGTRLTVL.

This clonotype was counted between two and nine times. V gene TRBV7-2 combines with J gene TRBJ1-3; no definite D call. V was pared by 1 base and J by 0 bases, with 10 bases between. CDR3 length equals 16 residues. Germline assignment: CDR1 SGHTA and CDR2 FQGNSA. The CDR3 sequence is CASSLVSSGSGNTIYF. CDR3 nucleotide sequence: TGTGCCAGCAGCTTAGTGTCGTCTGGCTCTGGAAACACCATATATTTT. Using reference TRBV7-2 and TRBJ1-3 for the parts outside the CDR3, the full variable domain is GAGVSQSPSNKVTEKGKDVELRCDPISGHTALYWYRQSLGQGLEFLIYFQGNSAPDKSGLPSDRFSAERTGGSVSTLTIQRTQQEDSAVYLCASSLVSSGSGNTIYFGEGSWLTVV.

J is TRBJ1-1 and V is TRBV5-5; D is unresolved. V was trimmed by 1 base and J by 1 base, leaving 8 bases between them. The CDR3 covers 14 residues. Germline V CDR1 and CDR2: SGHKS, YYEKEE (reference sequence). Here the CDR3 DNA reads TGTGCCAGCAGCTTGCCCCGACAGAACACTGAAGCTTTCTTT. Protein sequence: CASSLPRQNTEAFF.

This clonotype was counted a few times. The V call is TRBV11-2, the J call TRBJ2-5; 7 nucleotides agree with TRBD2. V lost 7 bases and J lost 2; bases outside the gene matches: 16. The CDR3 consists of 17 residues. The germline V gene encodes CDR1 SGHAT and CDR2 FQNNGV. CDR3 DNA: TGTGCCAGCACGGCAGGGCGGGGGTTTATATTACAAGAGACCCAGTACTTC. Translated, it gives CASTAGRGFILQETQYF. Full variable domain (missing parts from reference TRBV11-2 and TRBJ2-5): EAGVAQSPRYKIIEKRQSVAFWCNPISGHATLYWYQQILGQGPKLLIQFQNNGVVDDSQLPKDRFSAERLKGVDSTLKIQPAKLEDSAVYLCASTAGRGFILQETQYFGPGTRLLVL.

The genes are TRBV6-5 and TRBJ2-3; D is unclear. V lost 0 bases, J lost 2 bases, and 18 bases lay in between. This CDR3 has 18 amino acids. Germline CDR1 is MNHEY and CDR2 is SVGAGI. The CDR3 coding sequence is TGTGCCAGCAGTTACTCGATCGCGGCAGGCATACCCACAGATACGCAGTATTTT. This encodes CASSYSIAAGIPTDTQYF.

The chain carries TRBV25-1 and TRBJ1-2; TRBD1 might be the D (5 bases). In germline, CDR1 is MGHDK, CDR2 SYGVNS. CDR3 length: 14 residues. V shed 4 bases and J shed 8 bases, with 17 bases lying between them. The CDR3 spells CASSVPGSGLGYTF. The CDR3 DNA reads TGTGCCAGCAGTGTACCAGGGTCGGGCCTCGGCTACACCTTC.

The table lists this clonotype with a few counts. The chain recombines TRBV19 with TRBJ2-5, with D perhaps being TRBD1 or TRBD2 (5 bases each). Trimming cost V 5 bases and J 0 bases, with 13 bases left between them. The length of the CDR3 is 15 residues. Germline V gives CDR1 LNHDA, CDR2 SQIVND (reference sequence). The CDR3 bases are TGTGCCAGTAGTGAGGGGAGCACGTACCAAGAGACCCAGTACTTC. As protein: CASSEGSTYQETQYF. Looking up the rest from reference TRBV19 and TRBJ2-5 gives the full variable domain: DGGITQSPKYLFRKEGQNVTLSCEQNLNHDAMYWYRQDPGQGLRLIYYSQIVNDFQKGDIAEGYSVSREKKESFPLTVTSAQKNPTAFYLCASSEGSTYQETQYFGPGTRLLVL.

This clonotype was counted only a few times. The chain combines TRBV5-1 with TRBJ1-6; possibly TRBD1 for D (6 bases). This CDR3 comprises 15 residues. Trimming stripped 4 bases from V and 10 bases from J, with 18 bases between. Germline CDR1 reads SGHRS; CDR2 reads YFSETQ. The CDR3 protein is CASSQTPRGGSPLHF. The CDR3 nucleotides are TGCGCCAGCAGCCAAACCCCGAGAGGGGGGTCACCCCTCCACTTT.

This chain links TRBV13 with TRBJ1-2, with a tentative D call TRBD1 (5 bases). Germline CDR1 and CDR2: PRHDT and FYEKMQ (reference sequence). V was shortened by 4 bases and J by 0 bases, with 21 bases between the two germline ends. This CDR3 is 18 amino acids long. The CDR3, as DNA: TGTGCCAGCAGCTCTTCAGGGCAGGGATTAGACGCTAACTATGGCTACACCTTC. Its protein is CASSSSGQGLDANYGYTF.

This clonotype was seen many times. The chain links TRBV7-2 to TRBJ2-2; D is undetermined. Trimming removed 1 base from V and 3 bases from J, with 3 bases in between. Germline V gives CDR1 SGHTA, CDR2 FQGNSA. CDR3 length: 13 residues. CDR3 sequence (DNA): TGTGCCAGCAGCTTAGTAGACACCGGGGAGCTGTTTTTT. Its translation: CASSLVDTGELFF.

V and J are TRBV20-1 and TRBJ2-3; D possibly corresponds to TRBD1 (5 bases). This CDR3 has 12 amino acids. Germline-derived CDR1 and CDR2 are DFQATT and SNEGSKA (reference sequence). The V end lost 6 bases, the J end lost 3 bases, and 10 bases lay between the germline ends. The CDR3 here is CSAPDITDTQYF. The CDR3 DNA is TGCAGTGCCCCGGACATTACAGATACGCAGTATTTT.

This clonotype was observed a single time. V is TRBV6-6 and J is TRBJ2-1, with 7 bases lining up with TRBD1. The junction had 8 bases not matched to a gene; V was cut back by 6 bases and J by 0 bases. Germline assignment: CDR1 MNHNY and CDR2 SVGAGI (reference sequence). The CDR3 length is 16 residues. The CDR3 here is CASRINRDSSYNEQFF. The CDR3 bases are TGTGCCAGCAGGATCAACCGGGACAGCTCCTACAATGAGCAGTTCTTC.

The V call is TRBV7-9, the J call TRBJ2-1, with TRBD1 as a possible D gene (6 bases). The CDR3 is 14 residues long. With 3 bases removed from V and 7 bases from J, the gap between germline ends came to 13 bases. Germline CDR1 and CDR2: SEHNR and FQNEAQ (reference sequence). CDR3 region: CASSFEGVMNEQFF. The CDR3 coding sequence is TGTGCCAGCAGCTTCGAGGGGGTGATGAATGAGCAGTTCTTC. Complete variable domain (other parts from reference TRBV7-9 and TRBJ2-1): DTGVSQNPRHKITKRGQNVTFRCDPISEHNRLYWYRQTLGQGPEFLTYFQNEAQLEKSRLLSDRFSAERPKGSFSTLEIQRTEQGDSAMYLCASSFEGVMNEQFFGPGTRLTVL.

This sequence joins TRBV15 and TRBJ1-4, with 9 bases that match TRBD1. The CDR3 length is 16 residues. The V gene's germline CDR1 is LNHNV and CDR2 YYDKDF (reference sequence). The V segment lost 1 base and the J segment 4 bases; nucleotides outside the gene matches: 4. This CDR3 reads CATSRVRGQGNEKLFF. In DNA form, the CDR3 reads TGTGCCACCAGCAGAGTAAGGGGACAGGGTAATGAAAAACTGTTTTTT.

The chain employs TRBV28 and TRBJ2-4; D tentatively reads TRBD1 or TRBD2 (5 bases each). With 8 bases removed from V and 0 bases from J, the gap between germline ends came to 20 bases. The CDR3 spans 17 residues. Germline CDR1 and CDR2: MDHEN and SYDVKM. CDR3 in DNA: TGTGCCAGCCTCCCAGGGACCCTTTCTCTAGCCAAAAACATTCAGTACTTC. Its translation: CASLPGTLSLAKNIQYF.